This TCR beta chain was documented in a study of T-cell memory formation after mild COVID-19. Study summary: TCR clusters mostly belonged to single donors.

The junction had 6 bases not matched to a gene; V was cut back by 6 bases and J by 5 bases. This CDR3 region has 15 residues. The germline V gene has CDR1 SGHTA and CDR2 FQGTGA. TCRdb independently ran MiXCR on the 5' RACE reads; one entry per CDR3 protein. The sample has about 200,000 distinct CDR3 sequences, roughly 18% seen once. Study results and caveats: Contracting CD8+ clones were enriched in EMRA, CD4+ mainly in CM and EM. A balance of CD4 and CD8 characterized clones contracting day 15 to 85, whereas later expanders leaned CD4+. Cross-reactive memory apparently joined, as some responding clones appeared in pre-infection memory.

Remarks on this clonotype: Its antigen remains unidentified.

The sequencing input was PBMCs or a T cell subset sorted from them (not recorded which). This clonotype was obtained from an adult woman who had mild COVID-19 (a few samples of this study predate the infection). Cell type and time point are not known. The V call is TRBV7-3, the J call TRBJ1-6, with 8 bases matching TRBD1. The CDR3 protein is CASRRTGGDNSPLHF. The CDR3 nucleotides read TGTGCCAGCAGGCGCACAGGGGGGGATAATTCACCCCTCCACTTT.